This T cell receptor (beta chain) stems from a study of cytomegalovirus exposure and HLA in healthy donors. The PCR contained 60 Vbeta and 13 Jbeta primers. TCRdb keeps only in-frame clones here, not all; method: immunoSEQ multiplex PCR. In the table there are 180,000 or so clones, 9.5% of which are singletons. The source of this sequence is a woman aged 25 to 39 in good health and CMV-seropositive. The material sequenced was PBMCs.

CDR3 sequence (DNA): TGTGCCAGCAGTTCCCCGACTAGAGGGAGCTACAATGAGCAGTTCTTC. It encodes CASSSPTRGSYNEQFF. This rearrangement joins TRBV27 to TRBJ2-1; D is possibly TRBD2 (6 bases). This CDR3 is 16 amino acids long. Trimming cost V 4 bases and J 3 bases, with 16 bases left between them. CDR1 is MNHEY and CDR2 is SMNVEV in the germline V gene (reference sequence).